A single sample gave rise to the 2 T cell receptor beta chains below, sequenced in a study of blood T cell repertoires in COVID-19. Assay used: immunoSEQ multiplex PCR; TCRdb lists only in-frame clones, some missing. The sample holds about 57,000 clones, 82% seen once. The material sequenced was peripheral blood. The receptors originated from a woman aged 60-70 years with acute or convalescent COVID-19.

V gene TRBV11-1 combines with J gene TRBJ2-5; D perhaps matches TRBD2 (6 bases). CDR1 is SGHAT and CDR2 is FQDESV in the germline V gene (reference sequence). The CDR3 is 14 residues long. Trimming cost V 8 bases and J 2 bases, with 15 bases left between them. This CDR3 is CASRKVGGQETQYF. CDR3 bases: TGTGCCAGCCGGAAGGTCGGGGGACAAGAGACCCAGTACTTC. The full variable domain, completed using reference TRBV11-1 and TRBJ2-5, is EAEVAQSPRYKITEKSQAVAFWCDPISGHATLYWYRQILGQGPELLVQFQDESVVDDSQLPKDRFSAERLKGVDSTLKIQPAELGDSAMYLCASRKVGGQETQYFGPGTRLLVL.

This clone has ten or more counts. The V gene is TRBV5-1, the J gene TRBJ2-1, with D possibly being TRBD1 (5 bases). Germline CDR1 and CDR2: SGHRS and YFSETQ. The CDR3 extends over 15 amino acids. V lost 3 bases and J lost 4, with 14 bases in between. The CDR3 loop reads CASSSQGNPYNEQFF. DNA of the CDR3: TGCGCCAGCAGCTCCCAGGGTAATCCTTACAATGAGCAGTTCTTC. The full variable domain, completed using reference TRBV5-1 and TRBJ2-1, is KAGVTQTPRYLIKTRGQQVTLSCSPISGHRSVSWYQQTPGQGLQFLFEYFSETQRNKGNFPGRFSGRQFSNSRSEMNVSTLELGDSALYLCASSSQGNPYNEQFFGPGTRLTVL.